This passage covers 17 T cell receptor beta chains from one sample sequenced in a study of shared clonotypes between healthy human individuals. This table comes from immunoSEQ multiplex PCR, and its TCRdb copy is limited to in-frame clones, with some not included. Among around 610,000 clones listed, 95% to 96% were seen once. CD45RO-negative, CCR7-selected cells formed the naive CD8 fraction, which excluded terminally differentiated effector memory CD45RA+ cells. Sequenced material: naive CD8+ T cells sorted from blood. These receptors were collected from a woman in her 30s in good health.

The rearrangement links TRBV11-2 to TRBJ1-1; D might be TRBD1 (5 bases). Germline V gives CDR1 SGHAT, CDR2 FQNNGV. CDR3 size: 14 residues. Trimming removed 5 bases at V and 7 bases at J, with 17 bases between. DNA for the CDR3: TGTGCCAGCAGCGCTGTTCGGGGCGGCGGTGAAGCTTTCTTT. Its protein is CASSAVRGGGEAFF. The variable domain in full, with the rest retrieved from reference TRBV11-2 and TRBJ1-1, is EAGVAQSPRYKIIEKRQSVAFWCNPISGHATLYWYQQILGQGPKLLIQFQNNGVVDDSQLPKDRFSAERLKGVDSTLKIQPAKLEDSAVYLCASSAVRGGGEAFFGQGTRLTVV.

This chain uses TRBV25-1 with TRBJ1-4; TRBD1 is a possible D gene (5 bases). Trimming left V 1 base short and J 3 bases short, with 12 bases between. CDR1 and CDR2 from the germline V gene are MGHDK and SYGVNS. The CDR3 sequence is 16 residues long. CDR3 nucleotides: TGTGCCAGCAGTGAATTCTCAGGGCCACCTAATGAAAAACTGTTTTTT. It yields the protein CASSEFSGPPNEKLFF.

This chain joins TRBV7-8 and TRBJ1-1; D is ambiguous. V shed 0 bases and J shed 7 bases, with 9 bases lying between them. This CDR3 contains 13 residues. The germline V gene has CDR1 SGHVS and CDR2 FQNEAQ. The CDR3 DNA reads as TGTGCCAGCAGCTTAGCGCGGCTAGGTGAAGCTTTCTTT. The encoded protein is CASSLARLGEAFF.

The chain joins TRBV13 to TRBJ2-1; 12 bases map to TRBD2. The CDR3 loop spans 17 amino acids. Germline values: CDR1 PRHDT, CDR2 FYEKMQ (reference sequence). With V trimmed by 5 bases and J by 5 bases, 10 bases remained unmatched. DNA of the CDR3: TGTGCCAGCAGCCTACGGAGACTAGCGGGAGCTCACAATGAGCAGTTCTTC. Protein product: CASSLRRLAGAHNEQFF. Full variable domain (rest looked up from reference TRBV13 and TRBJ2-1): AAGVIQSPRHLIKEKRETATLKCYPIPRHDTVYWYQQGPGQDPQFLISFYEKMQSDKGSIPDRFSAQQFSDYHSELNMSSLELGDSALYFCASSLRRLAGAHNEQFFGPGTRLTVL.

The rearrangement uses TRBV5-6 and TRBJ2-1; 11 nucleotides line up with TRBD2. In germline, CDR1 is SGHDT, CDR2 YYEEEE. The CDR3 consists of 16 residues. Trimming at V came to 0 bases and at J to 4 bases, leaving 3 bases not matched to a gene. CDR3 protein: CASSLETSGGYNEQFF. The CDR3 nucleotides are TGTGCCAGCAGCTTGGAAACTAGCGGGGGATACAATGAGCAGTTCTTC.

This chain connects TRBV7-9 to TRBJ2-5; possibly TRBD2 for D (6 bases). The assigned J gene may be wrong: the sequence end matches TRBJ2-7 better. This CDR3 region has 13 residues. CDR1 is SEHNR and CDR2 is FQNEAQ in the germline V gene (reference sequence). The CDR3 protein is CASRRDLNYEQYF. The CDR3 DNA reads as TGTGCCAGCAGGCGGGACTTAAACTACGAGCAGTACTTC.

The CDR3 is CASSLWTGYTYEQYF. The CDR3, as DNA: TGTGCCAGCAGTTTGTGGACAGGCTATACCTACGAGCAGTACTTC. The V gene is TRBV6-5, the J gene TRBJ2-7; 7 nucleotides align to TRBD1. The CDR3 runs to 15 residues. CDR1 is MNHEY and CDR2 is SVGAGI in the germline V gene. Losses at the gene ends were 4 bases for V and 2 bases for J; bases not matched to a gene: 8.

The chain links TRBV27 to TRBJ2-1, with 12 bases that match TRBD2. This CDR3 has 17 amino acids. After removal of 4 bases from V and 0 bases from J, the junction contained 4 bases not matched to a gene. Germline CDR1 is MNHEY and CDR2 is SMNVEV (reference sequence). CDR3 nucleotide sequence: TGTGCCAGCAGTTATGGACTAGCGGGGCCCTCCTACAATGAGCAGTTCTTC. Translation gives CASSYGLAGPSYNEQFF.

The chain uses TRBV19 and TRBJ2-2; D may be TRBD1 (6 bases). CDR1 is LNHDA and CDR2 is SQIVND in the germline V gene (reference sequence). CDR3 length: 20 residues. With 9 bases removed from V and 0 bases from J, the gap between germline ends came to 29 bases. The CDR3 reads CASLNRELAGRYTNTGELFF. The CDR3 DNA reads as TGTGCCAGCCTAAACAGGGAATTGGCCGGGCGGTATACGAACACCGGGGAGCTGTTTTTT.

CDR3 residues: CASSLAAAKETQYF. The CDR3 DNA sequence: TGTGCCAGCAGCTTAGCGGCAGCGAAAGAGACCCAGTACTTC. The chain recombines TRBV7-6 with TRBJ2-5; D not resolved. V lost 0 bases and J 3 bases, leaving 8 bases between the germline ends. This CDR3 region has 14 residues. Germline-derived CDR1 and CDR2 are SGHVS and FNYEAQ.

The chain uses TRBV13 and TRBJ2-3, with 7 bases identical to TRBD1. The CDR3 runs 15 residues. The germline gives CDR1 PRHDT, CDR2 FYEKMQ (reference sequence). The junction had 7 bases not matched to a gene; V was cut back by 5 bases and J by 2 bases. The CDR3 coding sequence is TGTGCCAGCAGCCACCGGGACAGCCTCACAGATACGCAGTATTTT. Amino acid sequence: CASSHRDSLTDTQYF.

The chain is built from TRBV18 and TRBJ2-1, with 12 bases fitting TRBD1. There are 15 residues in the CDR3. The V gene end was trimmed by 0 bases and the J gene end by 10 bases; junction bases not matched to a gene: 4. CDR1 and CDR2 (germline): KGHSH, LQKENI. The CDR3 nucleotides are TGTGCCAGCTCACCACCGGGACAGGGGGCGTGGGAGCAGTTCTTC. Amino acid sequence: CASSPPGQGAWEQFF.

The chain is built from TRBV21-1 and TRBJ1-1; TRBD1 is the table's D call and was not checked against the DNA. TRBV21-1 is given as a pseudogene. The CDR3 totals 13 residues. CDR3 amino acids: CASSHPARGEAFF. CDR3 sequence (DNA): TGTGCCAGCAGTCACCCGGCCAGGGGAGAAGCTTTCTTT.

This rearrangement joins TRBV6-1 to TRBJ2-1, with D possibly TRBD2 on 6 matching bases. The germline V gene has CDR1 MNHNS and CDR2 SASEGT. This CDR3 has 14 amino acids. V dropped 7 bases and J dropped 3 bases, with 13 bases sitting between them. The CDR3: CASMGRLDYNEQFF. CDR3 DNA: TGTGCCAGCATGGGCCGACTAGACTACAATGAGCAGTTCTTC.

The CDR3 protein is CASSFTSYEQYF. The CDR3, as DNA: TGTGCCAGCAGCTTTACCTCCTACGAGCAGTACTTC. The V and J genes are TRBV7-2 and TRBJ2-7; D not resolved. This CDR3 has 12 amino acids. The germline V and J ends were trimmed by 3 bases and 0 bases, with 3 bases remaining between them. Germline V gives CDR1 SGHTA, CDR2 FQGNSA.

V is TRBV5-4 and J is TRBJ1-1; no firm D call. The CDR3 runs 11 residues. Germline V gene sequence: CDR1 SGHNT, CDR2 YYREEE (reference sequence). The V end was cut by 4 bases, the J end by 6 bases, with 7 bases between. The CDR3 DNA sequence: TGTGCCAGCAGCCTGGGCCCTGAAGCTTTCTTT. It translates to CASSLGPEAFF.

The chain employs TRBV27 and TRBJ2-2; 8 nucleotides align to TRBD1. The CDR3 totals 15 residues. CDR1 is MNHEY and CDR2 is SMNVEV in the germline V gene (reference sequence). After removal of 3 bases from V and 6 bases from J, the junction contained 6 bases not matched to a gene. Written as DNA, the CDR3 is TGTGCCAGCAGTTTCTACAGGGGGTATGCCGGGGAGCTGTTTTTT. Protein product: CASSFYRGYAGELFF.